The rows below give T cell receptor beta chains drawn from one sample of a study of shared clonotypes between healthy human individuals. The data were produced by immunoSEQ multiplex PCR, yet TCRdb's version contains in-frame clones alone and is incomplete. Of about 490,000 clones listed, more than 75% were seen once; the top ten hold 9.5% to 15%. The source material was PBMCs. The receptors here all came from a woman between 35 and 50 years old in good health. Some clones in this sample may be carry-over from other donors' samples. Each CDR3 is given with its conserved first and last residue. D genes are given only for firm matches. Clone sizes are given selectively: once, few, many, or a class where the clone is expanded.

v_gene	abundance	d_gene	j_gene	CDR3nt	CDR3aa
TRBV19	-	TRBD2	TRBJ2-5	TGTGCCAGTAGTATAGGGACTAGCGGCCAAGAGACCCAGTACTTC	CASSIGTSGQETQYF
TRBV7-9	-	-	TRBJ2-3	TGTGCCAGCAGCTTAGAAGGGGTCGCAGATACGCAGTATTTT	CASSLEGVADTQYF
TRBV4-2	-	-	TRBJ1-2	TGTGCCAGCAGCCAAGATAGCATTGGGGTGGATGGCTACACCTTC	CASSQDSIGVDGYTF
TRBV28	once	-	TRBJ2-7	TGTGCCAGCAGTTTATGGCGCGCACCTTACGAGCAGTACTTC	CASSLWRAPYEQYF
TRBV5-1	-	TRBD1	TRBJ1-6	TGCGCCAGCAGAACCGGGACAGGTGATTCACCCCTCCACTTT	CASRTGTGDSPLHF
TRBV5-1	-	-	TRBJ2-1	TGCGCCAGCAGCCCTCCTAAAAGCTCCTACAATGAGCAGTTCTTC	CASSPPKSSYNEQFF
TRBV29-1	-	-	TRBJ2-2	TGCAGCGTTAGACTAGTTTCCGGGGAGCTGTTTTTT	CSVRLVSGELFF
TRBV5-8	-	-	TRBJ1-1	TGTGCCAGCAGCTTGCGGGGGGGTACTGAAGCTTTCTTT	CASSLRGGTEAFF
TRBV30	-	-	TRBJ2-7	TGTGCCTGGAGCAAACAGGGTATAGCCTACGAGCAGTACTTC	CAWSKQGIAYEQYF
TRBV9	-	TRBD1	TRBJ1-4	TGTGCCAGCAAAGTAGGGACAGGGCATTCAACTAATGAAAAACTGTTTTTC	CASKVGTGHSTNEKLFF
TRBV4-2	-	-	TRBJ1-2	TGTGCCAGCAGCTCCGGTTGGGGGGAAGCTAACTATGGCTACACCTTC	CASSSGWGEANYGYTF
TRBV7-9	once	TRBD1	TRBJ1-4	TGTGCCAGCAGCCGATGGACAGGAATTAATGAAAAACTGTTTTTT	CASSRWTGINEKLFF
TRBV6-1	-	-	TRBJ2-5	TGTGCCAGCAGGATACAGGCGGGGGAGACCCAGTACTTC	CASRIQAGETQYF
TRBV14	-	-	TRBJ2-5	TGTGCCAGCAGCCAAGTAGGAGAGACCCAGTACTTC	CASSQVGETQYF
TRBV11-2	few	-	TRBJ2-3	TGTGCCAGCGGATTCACGTTAGCGGATACGCAGTATTTT	CASGFTLADTQYF
TRBV15	once	-	TRBJ2-1	TGTGCCACCAGCGGACTCCGGGACTTCTACAATGAGCAGTTCTTC	CATSGLRDFYNEQFF
TRBV6-4	-	TRBD2	TRBJ2-7	TGTGCCAGCAGTTACACGGCTAGCGGGAGCTCCTACGAGCAGTACTTC	CASSYTASGSSYEQYF
TRBV7-9	-	-	TRBJ2-1	TGTGCCAGCAGCTTAGGGCAGGGCTCCTACAATGAGCAGTTCTTC	CASSLGQGSYNEQFF
TRBV4-1	-	-	TRBJ2-1	TGCGCCAGCAGCCAAGACCCGGGGACACCGGGTCATGAGCAGTTCTTC	CASSQDPGTPGHEQFF
TRBV7-9	once	-	TRBJ2-1	TGTGCCAGCAGCCCAATAGGCGATGAGCAGTTCTTC	CASSPIGDEQFF
TRBV4-1	-	-	TRBJ1-3	TGCGCCAGCAGCCATACCCTGTTCTCTCGCGGGAACCCCTCTGGAAACACCATATATTTT	CASSHTLFSRGNPSGNTIYF
TRBV9	-	-	TRBJ2-1	TGTGCCAGCAGCGGGGACGCCCGCTCCTACAATGAGCAGTTCTTC	CASSGDARSYNEQFF
TRBV9	-	-	TRBJ2-1	TGTGCCAGCAGCCCTTACGCAGCCGGTGAGCAGTTCTTC	CASSPYAAGEQFF
TRBV6-5	-	-	TRBJ1-4	TGTGCCAGCAGTTACTCGGGGCAGAGTAATGAAAAACTGTTTTTT	CASSYSGQSNEKLFF
TRBV28	-	-	TRBJ1-2	TGTGCCAGCAGCCCCCTGGCCGGGGGTGGCTACACCTTC	CASSPLAGGGYTF
TRBV6-5	-	-	TRBJ2-2	TGTGCCAGCAGTGCGAACACCGGGGAGCTGTTTTTT	CASSANTGELFF
TRBV29-1	-	-	TRBJ2-2	TGCAGCGTTCGGGATTCCGGGGAGCTGTTTTTT	CSVRDSGELFF
TRBV7-3	-	TRBD1	TRBJ2-2	TGTGCCAGCAGCTCGACAGGGGGAGGCACCGGGGAGCTGTTTTTT	CASSSTGGGTGELFF
TRBV18	-	-	TRBJ2-1	TGTGCCAGCTCACCGGGACTCTTTAATGAGCAGTTCTTC	CASSPGLFNEQFF
TRBV7-3	once	-	TRBJ2-3	TGTGCCAGCAGCCCCACCCCCGTGTCAGATACGCAGTATTTT	CASSPTPVSDTQYF
TRBV4-1	once	TRBD1	TRBJ2-2	TGCGCCAGCAGCCAAGGGGGACAGGGGATCACCGGGGAGCTGTTTTTT	CASSQGGQGITGELFF
TRBV18	few	-	TRBJ2-6	TGTGCCAGCTCGTTAGACAGCCTTGGGGGGGCCAACGTCCTGACTTTC	CASSLDSLGGANVLTF
TRBV5-1	-	-	TRBJ2-5	TGCGCCAGCAGCTTGGTTTCGTTAGGAGGGCAAGAGACCCAGTACTTC	CASSLVSLGGQETQYF
TRBV11-2	once	TRBD1	TRBJ2-3	TGTGCCAGCAGCTCCAGGGGGTACGGGGGCACAGATACGCAGTATTTT	CASSSRGYGGTDTQYF
TRBV6-1	-	TRBD2	TRBJ2-5	TGTGCCAGCATCCCCGGGACTAGCGGACAAGAGACCCAGTACTTC	CASIPGTSGQETQYF
TRBV7-9	-	TRBD1	TRBJ2-7	TGTGCCAGCAGCCCCGGGACAGTGTACGAGCAGTACTTC	CASSPGTVYEQYF
TRBV18	-	-	TRBJ2-7	TGTGCCAGCTCAGCAACGGGACACTACAGAGGGGAGCAGTACTTC	CASSATGHYRGEQYF
TRBV7-6	few	TRBD1	TRBJ2-4	TGTGCCAGCAGCTCGGACCTTCGGGGACAGGGGAGGATATTAGCCAAAAACATTCAGTACTTC	CASSSDLRGQGRILAKNIQYF